One sample yielded the 19 T cell receptor beta chains listed below, sequenced in a study of T cells in Graves' hyperthyroidism and ophthalmopathy. Amplified TCR beta CDR3 regions derived from RNA transcripts. A set of HTBI primers served as the primers for a first-round RT-PCR of the TCR CDR3. Each CDR3 protein is one row after TCRdb ran MiXCR on the multiplex PCR reads. Here the sample spans about 840,000 distinct CDR3 sequences, roughly 37% being singletons. Material: blood. All receptors derive from a man between 18 and 35 years old with Graves' hyperthyroidism.

The chain is built from TRBV28 and TRBJ2-7, with D uncertain. CDR1 is MDHEN and CDR2 is SYDVKM in the germline V gene. Trimming took off 10 bases at V and 4 bases at J, with 14 bases between the two ends. This CDR3 comprises 12 residues. CDR3 sequence reads: CATSAGTYEQYF. The CDR3, as DNA: TGTGCCACGTCCGCAGGAACGTACGAGCAGTACTTC.

This clonotype was recorded many times. This rearrangement joins TRBV29-1 to TRBJ2-7; D possibly corresponds to TRBD1 (6 bases). The CDR3 is made up of 12 amino acids. Germline CDR1 SQVTM, CDR2 ANQGSEA. The ends were cut back, 7 bases at V and 0 bases at J, with 10 bases in the middle. CDR3 sequence (DNA): TGCAGCGCTGCAGGGGACTCCTACGAGCAGTACTTC. It encodes CSAAGDSYEQYF.

This clonotype has only a few counts. The chain carries TRBV19 and TRBJ1-1; D is unresolved. CDR1 is LNHDA, CDR2 SQIVND, per germline (reference sequence). Trimming removed 6 bases from V and 3 bases from J, with 14 bases in between. The CDR3 has 14 residues. In DNA form, the CDR3 reads TGTGCCAGTAGCTCAAGGGCAGAATACACTGAAGCTTTCTTT. Translating it yields CASSSRAEYTEAFF.

This clonotype was seen at least ten times. The chain employs TRBV9 and TRBJ1-6; tentatively, D is TRBD1 (5 bases). V lost 0 bases and J 7 bases, leaving 11 bases between the germline ends. The germline CDR1 and CDR2 sequences are SGDLS and YYNGEE. The CDR3 extends over 15 amino acids. The CDR3 DNA reads TGTGCCAGCAGCGTAGGAGGGACGGTGAATTCACCCCTCCACTTT. Residues: CASSVGGTVNSPLHF.

The chain joins TRBV20-1 to TRBJ2-2, with D possibly matching TRBD2 (6 bases). V gave up 6 bases and J gave up 3 bases, with 11 bases separating them. The CDR3 length is 13 residues. Germline lookup yields CDR1 DFQATT and CDR2 SNEGSKA (reference sequence). The CDR3 coding sequence is TGCAGTGCCACGGGAGTCGACACCGGGGAGCTGTTTTTT. Amino acid sequence: CSATGVDTGELFF.

This clonotype was picked up many times. The chain recombines TRBV9 with TRBJ1-2; 9 nucleotides match TRBD1. V was clipped by 3 bases and J by 7 bases; unmatched bases: 7. The CDR3 is 14 amino acids. The germline V gene encodes CDR1 SGDLS and CDR2 YYNGEE. The CDR3 loop reads CASSALTGGGGYTF. The CDR3 DNA reads as TGTGCCAGCAGCGCTCTGACAGGGGGAGGTGGCTACACCTTC.

The chain links TRBV6-5 to TRBJ1-2; D gene ambiguous. The CDR3 totals 16 residues. The V end was cut by 4 bases, the J end by 7 bases, with 22 bases between. CDR1 is MNHEY, CDR2 SVGAGI, per germline. The CDR3 DNA is TGTGCCAGCAGTTCCCCTTTGTCTAATTCCAGACGTGGCTACACCTTC. Translating it yields CASSSPLSNSRRGYTF.

This sequence joins TRBV20-1 and TRBJ1-1; D not certain. The germline gives CDR1 DFQATT, CDR2 SNEGSKA (reference sequence). The CDR3 has 14 amino acids. The V gene lost 0 bases and the J gene lost 5 bases, with 13 bases spanning the gap. CDR3 bases: TGCAGTGCTAGAGAGGTTCTAGAAGTGACTGAAGCTTTCTTT. It specifies CSAREVLEVTEAFF.

This chain connects TRBV3-1 to TRBJ2-5; the D is unclear. The CDR3 is 13 amino acids. Trimming took off 4 bases at V and 2 bases at J, with 8 bases between the two ends. The germline CDR1 and CDR2 sequences are LGHDT and YNNKEL (reference sequence). CDR3 in amino acids: CASSRVGQETQYF. CDR3 sequence (DNA): TGTGCCAGCAGCCGGGTCGGTCAAGAGACCCAGTACTTC.

The V gene is TRBV29-1, the J gene TRBJ1-1; D remains ambiguous. The CDR3 is 13 amino acids. Trimming shortened V by 0 bases and J by 5 bases, and 10 bases separated the two germline ends. Germline CDR1 and CDR2: SQVTM and ANQGSEA. CDR3 in amino acids: CSVEDPSGTEAFF. CDR3 nucleotides: TGCAGCGTTGAAGATCCTAGCGGGACTGAAGCTTTCTTT. The full variable domain, in which reference TRBV29-1 and TRBJ1-1 provide the parts outside the CDR3, is SAVISQKPSRDICQRGTSLTIQCQVDSQVTMMFWYRQQPGQSLTLIATANQGSEATYESGFVIDKFPISRPNLTFSTLTVSNMSPEDSSIYLCSVEDPSGTEAFFGQGTRLTVV.

This clonotype showed up many times. The rearrangement links TRBV2 to TRBJ1-1, with a tentative D call TRBD1 (6 bases). The CDR3 length is 13 residues. V lost 6 bases and J lost 5, with 13 bases in between. Germline V lookup: CDR1 SNHLY, CDR2 FYNNEI. The CDR3 loop is CASRLTGETEAFF. The CDR3, as DNA: TGTGCCAGCAGGCTGACAGGCGAGACTGAAGCTTTCTTT.

This clonotype has ten or more counts. V usage is TRBV7-9 and J usage is TRBJ2-5, with unresolved D. CDR1 and CDR2 (germline): SEHNR, FQNEAQ (reference sequence). The V and J ends lost 3 bases and 5 bases respectively, with 10 bases between them. CDR3 length: 13 amino acids. The CDR3 spells CASSFVGPETQYF. The CDR3 nucleotides are TGTGCCAGCAGCTTTGTCGGTCCGGAGACCCAGTACTTC.

The chain carries TRBV25-1 and TRBJ1-6; D remains ambiguous. Germline CDR1 reads MGHDK; CDR2 reads SYGVNS. The CDR3 extends over 13 amino acids. Trimming took off 1 base at V and 10 bases at J, with 8 bases between the two ends. For the CDR3, the DNA is TGTGCCAGCAGTGAATCAGGTCTATCACCCCTCCACTTT. Encoded protein: CASSESGLSPLHF.

This clonotype showed up just a few times. The J gene is TRBJ2-7, the V gene TRBV7-8; D is undetermined. V was trimmed by 3 bases and J by 3 bases, leaving 9 bases between them. Germline loops: CDR1 SGHVS, CDR2 FQNEAQ. The CDR3 runs 13 residues. The CDR3 DNA is TGTGCCAGCAGCTTCTCGCGGTACTACGAGCAGTACTTC. Translating gives CASSFSRYYEQYF.

The rearrangement uses TRBV29-1 and TRBJ1-2; 7 bases map to TRBD1. The CDR3 loop spans 11 amino acids. J was trimmed by 7 bases and V by 5 bases; bases with no gene match: 4. The V gene's germline CDR1 is SQVTM and CDR2 ANQGSEA. The CDR3 DNA reads as TGCAGCGTTCGGGGGACAGTTGGCTACACCTTC. Translation gives CSVRGTVGYTF.

The chain is built from TRBV24-1 and TRBJ1-4, with D possibly TRBD1 on 6 matching bases. The germline V and J ends were trimmed by 3 bases and 0 bases, with 7 bases remaining between them. Germline V CDR1 and CDR2: KGHDR, SFDVKD. The CDR3 runs to 15 residues. The CDR3 DNA reads as TGTGCCACCAGTGATGCAGGGGCAACTAATGAAAAACTGTTTTTT. This codes for CATSDAGATNEKLFF.

The V gene is TRBV15, the J gene TRBJ2-5; TRBD2 agrees at 7 bases. With the DNA end fitting TRBJ2-1 better, the J assignment may be wrong. Per the germline V gene, CDR1 is LNHNV and CDR2 is YYDKDF (reference sequence). The CDR3 runs 16 residues. For the CDR3, the DNA is TGTGCCACCAGCAGAGGGAGCGGGGAGTTCTACAATGAGCAGTTCTTC. It encodes CATSRGSGEFYNEQFF.

This clonotype was seen a handful of times. This chain joins TRBV12-3 or TRBV12-4 and TRBJ1-2; 9 bases are a match to TRBD1. Trimming cost V 6 bases and J 4 bases; bases outside gene matches: 9. This CDR3 is built from 15 residues. In nucleotides, the CDR3 is TGTGCCAGCAGCAAGAGGACAGGGGAGGGCTATGGCTACACCTTC. This codes for CASSKRTGEGYGYTF.

This clonotype was seen more than once but under ten times. V usage is TRBV20-1 and J usage is TRBJ2-5, with D unclear. Trimming removed 0 bases at V and 5 bases at J, with 10 bases between. This CDR3 region has 13 residues. Germline CDR1 is DFQATT and CDR2 is SNEGSKA (reference sequence). CDR3 DNA sequence: TGCAGTGCTAGAGACAAAACTGGGGAGACCCAGTACTTC. Amino acid sequence: CSARDKTGETQYF.